The 27 T cell receptor beta chains reported below all come from one sample, sequenced in a study of CD8 T cells in ankylosing spondylitis. Study findings and constraints: Made up of eight highly homologous variants, a TCR beta motif appeared characteristic of ankylosing spondylitis blood.

TCRdb analysed the 5' RACE reads with MiXCR anew, one entry per CDR3 protein. In the table there are more than 650,000 distinct CDR3 sequences, 12% of which are singletons. For these TCRs, the target antigens are not known. The sample consisted of blood, either unsorted or a sorted T cell fraction (not recorded which). The source of these receptors is a male donor with ankylosing spondylitis.

This clonotype was counted once. The chain combines TRBV20-1 with TRBJ2-5; tentatively, D is TRBD1 or TRBD2 (5 bases each). The length of the CDR3 is 11 residues. CDR1 is DFQATT and CDR2 is SNEGSKA in the germline V gene (reference sequence). The CDR3: CGGRERETQYF. CDR3 in DNA: TGCGGGGGTAGGGAGAGGGAGACCCAGTACTTC.

This clonotype was observed a few times. The rearrangement links TRBV5-1 to TRBJ1-1; D is uncertain. The CDR3 runs 13 residues. The V gene lost 3 bases and the J gene lost 5 bases, with 11 bases spanning the gap. CDR1 and CDR2 (germline): SGHRS, YFSETQ. CDR3 in DNA: TGCGCCAGCAGCTGGTCAGACGGGACTGAAGCTTTCTTT. It translates to CASSWSDGTEAFF.

The chain joins TRBV6-2 or TRBV6-3 to TRBJ1-1; D is ambiguous. Trimming stripped 0 bases from V and 6 bases from J, with 8 bases between. The CDR3 has 13 amino acids. Per germline, CDR1 MNHEY and CDR2 SVGEGT. Here the CDR3 reads CASSYSINPEAFF. The CDR3 DNA sequence: TGTGCCAGCAGTTACTCGATAAACCCTGAAGCTTTCTTT.

The chain uses TRBV10-3 and TRBJ2-3; a possible D gene is TRBD2 (5 bases). CDR1 ENHRY and CDR2 SYGVKD come from the germline V gene. The CDR3 is made up of 13 amino acids. Trimming pared 9 bases from V and 0 bases from J, leaving 10 bases between. CDR3 sequence reads: CAILVQSTDTQYF. CDR3 bases: TGTGCCATACTAGTTCAGAGCACAGATACGCAGTATTTT.

The chain uses TRBV12-3 or TRBV12-4 and TRBJ2-2, with D possibly called TRBD1 or TRBD2 (5 bases each). The CDR3 is 17 residues long. V dropped 4 bases and J dropped 5 bases, with 20 bases sitting between them. The CDR3 region is CASSYRGLGWLTGELFF. DNA for the CDR3: TGTGCCAGCAGTTACCGGGGCTTAGGATGGCTAACCGGGGAGCTGTTTTTT.

The chain uses TRBV21-1 and TRBJ1-6; the DNA was not used to check the table's D call, TRBD1. TRBV21-1 is shown as a pseudogene. This CDR3 comprises 12 residues. The chain's CDR3 is CASPRTHSPLHF. Here the CDR3 DNA reads TGTGCCAGCCCCCGGACCCATTCACCCCTCCACTTT.

This clonotype was found once. The genes are TRBV6-2 or TRBV6-3 and TRBJ2-3; maybe TRBD1 (5 bases). CDR1 MNHEY and CDR2 SVGEGT come from the germline V gene. Trimming shortened V by 2 bases and J by 6 bases, and 12 bases separated the two germline ends. CDR3 size: 14 residues. CDR3 in DNA: TGTGCCAGCAGTTACAGCACAGGCCCCGATACGCAGTATTTT. Protein sequence: CASSYSTGPDTQYF.

The V call is TRBV7-6, the J call TRBJ1-6; D is possibly TRBD1 (6 bases). Germline assignment: CDR1 SGHVS and CDR2 FNYEAQ. The CDR3 has 15 residues. The ends were cut back, 4 bases at V and 8 bases at J, with 15 bases in the middle. CDR3 sequence: CASSSRGGGHSPLHF. The CDR3 DNA reads TGTGCCAGCAGCTCCAGAGGCGGGGGGCATTCACCCCTCCACTTT. The full variable domain, its missing parts supplied by reference TRBV7-6 and TRBJ1-6, is GAGVSQSPRYKVTKRGQDVALRCDPISGHVSLYWYRQALGQGPEFLTYFNYEAQQDKSGLPNDRFSAERPEGSISTLTIQRTEQRDSAMYRCASSSRGGGHSPLHFGNGTRLTVT.

The chain uses TRBV20-1 and TRBJ2-7; D may be TRBD1 or TRBD2 (5 bases each). This CDR3 has 16 residues. The germline V gene has CDR1 DFQATT and CDR2 SNEGSKA (reference sequence). Trimming took off 0 bases at V and 2 bases at J, with 17 bases between the two ends. In DNA form, the CDR3 reads TGCAGTGCTAGAGAAGCGGTGTCAGGGCACCCCTACGAGCAGTACTTC. The encoded protein is CSAREAVSGHPYEQYF.

This clonotype has a handful of counts. This chain joins TRBV4-3 and TRBJ1-1; weak D call: TRBD1 (6 bases). Deletions cut 3 bases from V and 7 bases from J, with 15 bases between. The germline V gene encodes CDR1 LGHNA and CDR2 YSLEER. The CDR3 sequence is 14 residues long. The CDR3 loop reads CASSQAYRALEAFF. CDR3 nucleotide sequence: TGCGCCAGCAGCCAGGCATACAGGGCGCTTGAAGCTTTCTTT.

V and J are TRBV7-9 and TRBJ1-4; D not certain. V was trimmed by 4 bases and J by 0 bases, leaving 6 bases between them. The CDR3 sequence is 14 residues long. The germline gives CDR1 SEHNR, CDR2 FQNEAQ (reference sequence). The CDR3 loop is CASSSQATNEKLFF. Written as DNA, the CDR3 is TGTGCCAGCAGCTCCCAAGCAACTAATGAAAAACTGTTTTTT.

The sample holds many counts of this clonotype. This sequence joins TRBV18 and TRBJ2-3, with D tentatively TRBD2 (5 bases). The V and J ends lost 0 bases and 1 base respectively, with 11 bases between them. Germline CDR1 KGHSH, CDR2 LQKENI. The CDR3 has 16 residues. CDR3 loop: CASSPPKGEGTDTQYF. The DNA for the CDR3 is TGTGCCAGCTCACCACCCAAGGGAGAGGGCACAGATACGCAGTATTTT.

Only a few counts were recorded for this clonotype. CDR3 region: CASSSVRSDTQYF. Here the CDR3 DNA reads TGTGCCAGCAGTTCCGTGCGTTCAGATACGCAGTATTTT. The V call is TRBV27, the J call TRBJ2-3; no clear D gene. The V gene's germline CDR1 is MNHEY and CDR2 SMNVEV (reference sequence). With 4 bases removed from V and 4 bases from J, the gap between germline ends came to 9 bases. This CDR3 region has 13 residues.

This chain uses TRBV28 with TRBJ2-5; 7 nucleotides line up with TRBD1. The V gene's germline CDR1 is MDHEN and CDR2 SYDVKM. Trimming at V came to 0 bases and at J to 3 bases, leaving 7 bases not matched to a gene. The CDR3 spans 16 residues. The CDR3: CASSLWGTVGEETQYF. DNA of the CDR3: TGTGCCAGCAGTTTATGGGGGACAGTCGGGGAAGAGACCCAGTACTTC. Full variable domain (outside the CDR3, taken from reference TRBV28 and TRBJ2-5): DVKVTQSSRYLVKRTGEKVFLECVQDMDHENMFWYRQDPGLGLRLIYFSYDVKMKEKGDIPEGYSVSREKKERFSLILESASTNQTSMYLCASSLWGTVGEETQYFGPGTRLLVL.

The chain links TRBV20-1 to TRBJ1-3; a possible D gene is TRBD1 (5 bases). The CDR3 extends over 15 amino acids. V was pared by 3 bases and J by 0 bases, with 12 bases between. CDR1 and CDR2 from the germline V gene are DFQATT and SNEGSKA (reference sequence). CDR3 nucleotides: TGCAGTGCTAGGAGCAGGGCCCTCTCTGGAAACACCATATATTTT. Protein sequence: CSARSRALSGNTIYF.

This clonotype showed up just a few times. The chain couples TRBV18 to TRBJ2-7; maybe TRBD1 (6 bases). The CDR3 sequence is 14 residues long. Trimming removed 0 bases at V and 3 bases at J, with 9 bases between. CDR1 is KGHSH and CDR2 is LQKENI in the germline V gene. The CDR3 DNA is TGTGCCAGCTCACCACCAGGGGGTCGCTACGAGCAGTACTTC. Its protein is CASSPPGGRYEQYF.

In its sample, this clonotype was seen many times. The chain joins TRBV5-6 to TRBJ2-7; D gene unclear. Germline CDR1 SGHDT, CDR2 YYEEEE. The CDR3 has 12 amino acids. V shed 4 bases and J shed 7 bases, with 12 bases lying between them. The CDR3 coding sequence is TGTGCCAGCAGCGAGAGAGCGAGGGAGCAGTACTTC. Protein sequence: CASSERAREQYF.

This clonotype was seen more than once but under ten times. The chain is built from TRBV28 and TRBJ2-5, with 10 bases identical to TRBD2. The V and J ends lost 5 bases and 3 bases, in that order; junction bases with no gene match: 6. The CDR3 is 15 amino acids. Germline V gives CDR1 MDHEN, CDR2 SYDVKM. CDR3 sequence (DNA): TGTGCCAGCAGTCCGTGGACTAGCGGAAAAGAGACCCAGTACTTC. Protein product: CASSPWTSGKETQYF. Full variable domain (missing parts from reference TRBV28 and TRBJ2-5): DVKVTQSSRYLVKRTGEKVFLECVQDMDHENMFWYRQDPGLGLRLIYFSYDVKMKEKGDIPEGYSVSREKKERFSLILESASTNQTSMYLCASSPWTSGKETQYFGPGTRLLVL.

The DNA for the CDR3 is TGCGCCAGCAGCCCTTTGGTCGGGACTAGCGGGAATGGTGAGCAGTTCTTC. This encodes CASSPLVGTSGNGEQFF. The V gene is TRBV5-1, the J gene TRBJ2-1; 13 nucleotides agree with TRBD2. J was trimmed by 9 bases and V by 4 bases; bases with no gene match: 13. Germline assignment: CDR1 SGHRS and CDR2 YFSETQ. The CDR3 loop spans 17 amino acids.

This chain joins TRBV23-1 and TRBJ1-5; 7 positions agree with TRBD1. TRBV23-1 counts as an open reading frame of uncertain function. The ends lost 0 bases at V and 5 bases at J; junction bases unmatched: 4. This CDR3 has 15 amino acids. The CDR3 loop reads CASSQSSGGDQPQHF. The CDR3, as DNA: TGCGCCAGCAGTCAATCGTCAGGGGGGGATCAGCCCCAGCATTTT.

This clonotype occurred a few times. The chain joins TRBV20-1 to TRBJ2-7, with TRBD2 as a possible D gene (5 bases). V was shortened by 6 bases and J by 2 bases, with 17 bases between the two germline ends. This CDR3 contains 14 residues. Germline CDR1 and CDR2: DFQATT and SNEGSKA (reference sequence). As DNA, the CDR3 is TGCAGTGCCCCAGCCTCGGGTAGCGCCTACGAGCAGTACTTC. Protein sequence: CSAPASGSAYEQYF.

This clonotype appeared a few times. The V and J genes are TRBV12-3 or TRBV12-4 and TRBJ2-3; tentatively, D is TRBD2 (6 bases). Between the trimmed V and J ends, which lost 7 bases and 5 bases, there was a span of 13 bases. This CDR3 contains 13 residues. For the CDR3, the DNA is TGTGCCAGCACCCCGGGACTTTTAGATACGCAGTATTTT. Amino acids: CASTPGLLDTQYF.

This clonotype was seen repeatedly, ten times or more. V usage is TRBV12-3 or TRBV12-4 and J usage is TRBJ2-7, with D unclear. The length of the CDR3 is 13 residues. V was pared by 5 bases and J by 0 bases, with 8 bases between. The CDR3 region is CASSLLPSYEQYF. DNA of the CDR3: TGTGCCAGCAGTCTTCTACCCTCCTACGAGCAGTACTTC.

This chain joins TRBV9 and TRBJ2-3; D unresolved. Deletions cut 3 bases from V and 5 bases from J, with 7 bases between. The CDR3 spans 12 residues. Germline CDR1 and CDR2: SGDLS and YYNGEE. The CDR3 region is CASSAHLDTQYF. The CDR3 coding sequence is TGTGCCAGCAGCGCTCATCTAGATACGCAGTATTTT. Supplemented by reference TRBV9 and TRBJ2-3, the full variable domain reads DSGVTQTPKHLITATGQRVTLRCSPRSGDLSVYWYQQSLDQGLQFLIQYYNGEERAKGNILERFSAQQFPDLHSELNLSSLELGDSALYFCASSAHLDTQYFGPGTRLTVL.

The V call is TRBV6-2 or TRBV6-3, the J call TRBJ2-7; no definite D call. V shed 2 bases and J shed 2 bases, with 10 bases lying between them. Germline assignment: CDR1 MNHEY and CDR2 SVGEGT. This CDR3 is 14 amino acids long. CDR3 nucleotides: TGTGCCAGCAGTTACGTACAGTTCGCCTACGAGCAGTACTTC. Translating gives CASSYVQFAYEQYF.

The chain carries TRBV6-5 and TRBJ1-5; D is perhaps TRBD1 (6 bases). V dropped 0 bases and J dropped 5 bases, with 14 bases sitting between them. The CDR3 covers 16 residues. Germline V gene data show CDR1 as MNHEY and CDR2 as SVGAGI. The CDR3 loop is CASSYSYTGGDQPQHF. In nucleotides, the CDR3 is TGTGCCAGCAGTTACTCATATACCGGGGGCGATCAGCCCCAGCATTTT.

This clonotype occurred a few times. V and J are TRBV29-1 and TRBJ1-2, with a weak D call TRBD1 (6 bases). CDR3 length: 15 amino acids. V lost 4 bases, J lost 3 bases, and 18 bases lay in between. Germline lookup yields CDR1 SQVTM and CDR2 ANQGSEA. In DNA form, the CDR3 reads TGCAGCGTTGTCAAGGGGACATCATTCTACTATGGCTACACCTTC. Translated: CSVVKGTSFYYGYTF.